A selection of T cell receptor beta chains follows, all from one sample in a study of vaccination and CD4 T cells after COVID-19. The antigens these receptors bind are not known. TCRdb processed the PCR reads anew with MiXCR; each CDR3 protein has one entry. The repertoire consists of around 3,900 distinct CDR3 sequences, with less than 25% occurring once and the leading ten covering roughly a fifth. Sequenced: CD4+ T cells from blood, cultured in vitro. The source of these receptors is a human donor who had recovered from COVID-19. Each CDR3 is given with its conserved first and last residue. The D gene is left open where the match is weak. A row's size may be missing; if present it is once, few, many or a size class.

cdr3_aa | cdr3_nt | d_call | cdr3_length | j_call | v_call | clone_size
CASSQVYRSSGANVLTF | TGCGCCAGCAGCCAAGTGTACCGTAGCTCTGGGGCCAACGTCCTGACTTTC | - | 17 | TRBJ2-6 | TRBV4-1 | -
CASSQDLGTYSTDTQYF | TGCGCCAGCAGCCAAGATTTGGGGACTTATAGCACAGATACGCAGTATTTT | - | 17 | TRBJ2-3 | TRBV4-1 | medium-sized
CSARVGSGNTIYF | TGCAGTGCTAGAGTTGGCTCTGGAAACACCATATATTTT | - | 13 | TRBJ1-3 | TRBV20-1 | few
CASSDVEESPLHF | TGTGCCAGTAGTGATGTGGAGGAGTCACCCCTCCACTTT | - | 13 | TRBJ1-6 | TRBV19 | -
CASSFSGQTDNSPLHF | TGCGCCAGCAGCTTTTCGGGACAGACTGATAATTCACCCCTCCACTTT | TRBD1 | 16 | TRBJ1-6 | TRBV5-1 | few
CASSFNPQGYGYTF | TGTGCCAGCAGCTTCAATCCACAGGGCTATGGCTACACCTTC | - | 14 | TRBJ1-2 | TRBV11-2 | few
CALGDSNTGELFF | TGTGCTTTGGGGGATTCTAACACCGGGGAGCTGTTTTTT | - | 13 | TRBJ2-2 | TRBV4-2 | -
CASSPGVGVGAEAFF | TGTGCCAGCAGTCCCGGGGTCGGGGTAGGGGCTGAAGCTTTCTTT | - | 15 | TRBJ1-1 | TRBV27 | medium-sized
CSVERVGVNGYTF | TGCAGCGTTGAAAGAGTGGGAGTTAATGGCTACACCTTC | - | 13 | TRBJ1-2 | TRBV29-1 | medium-sized
CSARGGGNQPQHF | TGCAGTGCTAGAGGGGGGGGCAATCAGCCCCAGCATTTT | - | 13 | TRBJ1-5 | TRBV20-1 | medium-sized